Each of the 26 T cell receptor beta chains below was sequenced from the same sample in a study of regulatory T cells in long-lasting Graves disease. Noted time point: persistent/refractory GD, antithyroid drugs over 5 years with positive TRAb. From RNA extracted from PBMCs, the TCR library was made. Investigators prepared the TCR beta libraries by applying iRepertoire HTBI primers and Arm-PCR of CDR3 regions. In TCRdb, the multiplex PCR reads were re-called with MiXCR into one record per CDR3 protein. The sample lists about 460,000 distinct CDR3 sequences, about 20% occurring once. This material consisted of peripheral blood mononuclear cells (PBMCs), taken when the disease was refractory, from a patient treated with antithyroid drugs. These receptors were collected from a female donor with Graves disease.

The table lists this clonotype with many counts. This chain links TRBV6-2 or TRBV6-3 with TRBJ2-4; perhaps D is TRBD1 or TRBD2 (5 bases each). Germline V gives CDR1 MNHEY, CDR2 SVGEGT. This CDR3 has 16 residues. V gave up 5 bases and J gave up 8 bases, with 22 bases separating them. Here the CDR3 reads CASSPSGTVLRDIQYF. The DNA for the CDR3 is TGTGCCAGCAGTCCGTCCGGGACGGTCTTAAGGGACATTCAGTACTTC.

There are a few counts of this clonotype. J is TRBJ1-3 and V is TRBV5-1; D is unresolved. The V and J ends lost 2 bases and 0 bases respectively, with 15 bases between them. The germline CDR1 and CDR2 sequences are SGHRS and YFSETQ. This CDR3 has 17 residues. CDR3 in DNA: TGCGCCAGCAGCTTAGGCATTCGACGGGTCTCTGGAAACACCATATATTTT. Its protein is CASSLGIRRVSGNTIYF.

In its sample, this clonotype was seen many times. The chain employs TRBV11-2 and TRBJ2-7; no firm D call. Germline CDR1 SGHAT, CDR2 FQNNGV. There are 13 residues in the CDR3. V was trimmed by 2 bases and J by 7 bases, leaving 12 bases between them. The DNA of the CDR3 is TGTGCCAGCAGCTTATCCGGTTTACCTGAGCAGTACTTC. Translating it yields CASSLSGLPEQYF.

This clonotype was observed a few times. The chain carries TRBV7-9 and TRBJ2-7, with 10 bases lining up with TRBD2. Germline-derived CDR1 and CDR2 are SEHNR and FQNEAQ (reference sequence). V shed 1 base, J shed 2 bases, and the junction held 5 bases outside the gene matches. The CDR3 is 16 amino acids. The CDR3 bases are TGTGCCAGCAGCTTAGATCTAGCGGGGGCCACCTACGAGCAGTACTTC. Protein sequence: CASSLDLAGATYEQYF.

CDR3 nucleotides: TGTGCCAGCAGTGACGTCAGGGTAACAGATACGCAGTATTTT. Amino acid sequence: CASSDVRVTDTQYF. This chain joins TRBV6-2 or TRBV6-3 and TRBJ2-3, with a weak D call TRBD1 (5 bases). This CDR3 comprises 14 residues. Germline lookup yields CDR1 MNHEY and CDR2 SVGEGT. The germline V and J ends were trimmed by 5 bases and 3 bases, with 12 bases remaining between them.

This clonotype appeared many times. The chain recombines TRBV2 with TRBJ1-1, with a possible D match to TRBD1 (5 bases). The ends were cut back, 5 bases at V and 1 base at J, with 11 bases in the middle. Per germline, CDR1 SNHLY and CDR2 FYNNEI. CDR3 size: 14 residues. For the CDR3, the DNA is TGTGCCAGCAGTAATACAGGAGGGAACACTGAAGCTTTCTTT. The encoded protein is CASSNTGGNTEAFF.

Written as DNA, the CDR3 is TGCAGCGTTGTCGGATACAGCGGGGCCAACGTCCTGACTTTC. Its translation is CSVVGYSGANVLTF. The V and J genes are TRBV29-1 and TRBJ2-6, with D hard to call. Trimming pared 4 bases from V and 4 bases from J, leaving 11 bases between. The CDR3 has 14 residues. Per germline, CDR1 SQVTM and CDR2 ANQGSEA.

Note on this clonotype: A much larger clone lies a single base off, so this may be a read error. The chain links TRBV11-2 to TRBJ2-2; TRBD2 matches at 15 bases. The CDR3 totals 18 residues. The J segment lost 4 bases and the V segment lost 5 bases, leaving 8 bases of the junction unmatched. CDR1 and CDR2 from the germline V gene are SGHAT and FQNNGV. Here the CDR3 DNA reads TGTGCCAGCAGCCGTGGACTAGCGGGGGGGCAAGTCACCGGGGAGCTGTTTTTT. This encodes CASSRGLAGGQVTGELFF.

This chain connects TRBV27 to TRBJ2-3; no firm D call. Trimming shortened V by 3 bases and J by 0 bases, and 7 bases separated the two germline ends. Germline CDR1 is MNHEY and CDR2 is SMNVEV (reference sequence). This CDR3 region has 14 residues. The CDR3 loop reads CASSLSTSTDTQYF. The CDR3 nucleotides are TGTGCCAGCAGTTTGTCGACTAGCACAGATACGCAGTATTTT.

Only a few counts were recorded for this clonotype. CDR3 DNA: TGCAGTGCTAGAGAACGACAGGAGTACGTAGCCAAAAACATTCAGTACTTC. Translating gives CSARERQEYVAKNIQYF. The chain has TRBV20-1 and TRBJ2-4, with D tentatively TRBD1 (6 bases). V lost 0 bases and J 0 bases, leaving 15 bases between the germline ends. There are 17 residues in the CDR3. The germline V gene encodes CDR1 DFQATT and CDR2 SNEGSKA (reference sequence).

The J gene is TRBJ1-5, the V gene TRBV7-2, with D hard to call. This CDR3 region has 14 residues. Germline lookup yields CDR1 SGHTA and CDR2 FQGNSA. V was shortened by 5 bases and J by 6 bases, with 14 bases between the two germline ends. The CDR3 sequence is CASSPRFGSQPQHF. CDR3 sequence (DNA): TGTGCCAGCAGCCCTCGTTTTGGGAGTCAGCCCCAGCATTTT.

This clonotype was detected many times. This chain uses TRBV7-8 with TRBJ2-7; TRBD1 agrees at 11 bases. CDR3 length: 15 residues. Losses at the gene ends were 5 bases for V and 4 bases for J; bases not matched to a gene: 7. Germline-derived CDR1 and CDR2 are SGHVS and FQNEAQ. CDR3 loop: CASSARTGGVYEQYF. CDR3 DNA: TGTGCCAGCAGCGCCCGGACAGGGGGCGTTTACGAGCAGTACTTC. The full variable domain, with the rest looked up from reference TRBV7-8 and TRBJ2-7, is GAGVSQSPRYKVAKRGQDVALRCDPISGHVSLFWYQQALGQGPEFLTYFQNEAQLDKSGLPSDRFFAERPEGSVSTLKIQRTQQEDSAVYLCASSARTGGVYEQYFGPGTRLTVT.

CDR3 sequence (DNA): TGTGCCAGTAGACCGACAGACCCCACCGGGGAGCTGTTTTTT. Protein: CASRPTDPTGELFF. The chain is built from TRBV19 and TRBJ2-2, with D tentatively TRBD1 (5 bases). This CDR3 has 14 residues. Trimming took off 6 bases at V and 4 bases at J, with 12 bases between the two ends. Germline assignment: CDR1 LNHDA and CDR2 SQIVND (reference sequence).

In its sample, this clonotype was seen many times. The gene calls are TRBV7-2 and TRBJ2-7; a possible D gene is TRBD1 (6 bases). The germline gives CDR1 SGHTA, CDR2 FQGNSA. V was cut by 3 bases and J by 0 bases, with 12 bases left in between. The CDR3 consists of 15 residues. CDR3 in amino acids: CASSFQGISSYEQYF. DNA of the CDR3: TGTGCCAGCAGCTTTCAGGGGATTAGCTCCTACGAGCAGTACTTC.

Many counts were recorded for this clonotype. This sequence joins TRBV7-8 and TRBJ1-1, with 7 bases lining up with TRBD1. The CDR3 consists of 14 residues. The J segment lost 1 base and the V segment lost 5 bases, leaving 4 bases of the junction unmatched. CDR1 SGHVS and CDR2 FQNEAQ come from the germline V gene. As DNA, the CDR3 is TGTGCCAGCAGCCCAGGGGGTCCGAACACTGAAGCTTTCTTT. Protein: CASSPGGPNTEAFF.

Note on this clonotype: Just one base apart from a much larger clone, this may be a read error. As DNA, the CDR3 is TGTGCCGGCGCCTCGTCGGGGTCGGGCTATGGCTACACCTTC. The encoded protein is CAGASSGSGYGYTF. This sequence joins TRBV6-1 and TRBJ1-2; D ambiguous. Germline CDR1 and CDR2: MNHNS and SASEGT. The CDR3 spans 14 residues. V lost 11 bases to trimming and J lost 4 bases, with 20 bases between them.

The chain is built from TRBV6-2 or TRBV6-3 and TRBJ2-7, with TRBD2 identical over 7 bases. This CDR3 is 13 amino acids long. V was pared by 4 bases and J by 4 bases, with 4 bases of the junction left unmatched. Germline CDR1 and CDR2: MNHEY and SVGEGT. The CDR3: CASSFGLVYEQYF. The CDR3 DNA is TGTGCCAGCAGTTTCGGACTAGTGTACGAGCAGTACTTC.

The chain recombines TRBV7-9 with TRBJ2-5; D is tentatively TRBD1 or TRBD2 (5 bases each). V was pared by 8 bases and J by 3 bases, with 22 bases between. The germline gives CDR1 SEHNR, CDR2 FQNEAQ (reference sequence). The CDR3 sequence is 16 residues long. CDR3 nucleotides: TGTGCCAGCCGGGCCAAATTCCGGGGCAGGGAAGAGACCCAGTACTTC. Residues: CASRAKFRGREETQYF.

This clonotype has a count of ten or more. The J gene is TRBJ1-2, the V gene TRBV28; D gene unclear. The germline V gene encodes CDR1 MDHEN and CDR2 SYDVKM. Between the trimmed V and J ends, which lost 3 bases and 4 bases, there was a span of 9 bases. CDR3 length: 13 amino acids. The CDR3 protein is CASSLGRLYGYTF. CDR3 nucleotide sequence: TGTGCCAGCAGTTTGGGCAGACTCTATGGCTACACCTTC.

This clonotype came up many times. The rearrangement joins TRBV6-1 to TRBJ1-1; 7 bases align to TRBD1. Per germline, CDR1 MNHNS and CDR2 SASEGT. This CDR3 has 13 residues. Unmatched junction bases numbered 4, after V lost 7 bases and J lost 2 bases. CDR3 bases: TGTGCCAGCAAGGACAGGCTTAACACTGAAGCTTTCTTT. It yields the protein CASKDRLNTEAFF.

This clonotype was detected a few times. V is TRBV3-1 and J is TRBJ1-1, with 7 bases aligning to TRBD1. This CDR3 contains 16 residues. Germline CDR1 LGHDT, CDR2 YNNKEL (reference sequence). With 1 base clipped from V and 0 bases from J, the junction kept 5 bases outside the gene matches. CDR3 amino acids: CASSQARGQLNTEAFF. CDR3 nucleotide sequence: TGTGCCAGCAGCCAAGCCAGGGGACAGCTGAACACTGAAGCTTTCTTT.

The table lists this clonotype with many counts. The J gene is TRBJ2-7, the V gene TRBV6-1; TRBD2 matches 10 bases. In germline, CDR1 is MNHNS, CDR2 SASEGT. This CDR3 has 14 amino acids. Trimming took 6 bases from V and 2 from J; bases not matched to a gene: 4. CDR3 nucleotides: TGTGCCAGCAGACTAGCGGGATCTACCTACGAGCAGTACTTC. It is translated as CASRLAGSTYEQYF.

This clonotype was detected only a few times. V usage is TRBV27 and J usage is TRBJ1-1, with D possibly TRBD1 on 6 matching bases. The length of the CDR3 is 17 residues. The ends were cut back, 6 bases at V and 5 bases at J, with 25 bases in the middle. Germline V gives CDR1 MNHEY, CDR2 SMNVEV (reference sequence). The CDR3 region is CASRGGTGGWLPTEAFF. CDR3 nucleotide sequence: TGTGCCAGCAGAGGGGGGACGGGGGGCTGGCTTCCTACTGAAGCTTTCTTT.

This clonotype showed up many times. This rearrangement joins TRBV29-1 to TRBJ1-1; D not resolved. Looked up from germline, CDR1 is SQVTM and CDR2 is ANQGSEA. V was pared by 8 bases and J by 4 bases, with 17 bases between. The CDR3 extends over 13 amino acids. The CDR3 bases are TGCAGCTCAGCAGGTCCCGGGCCCACTGAAGCTTTCTTT. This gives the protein CSSAGPGPTEAFF.

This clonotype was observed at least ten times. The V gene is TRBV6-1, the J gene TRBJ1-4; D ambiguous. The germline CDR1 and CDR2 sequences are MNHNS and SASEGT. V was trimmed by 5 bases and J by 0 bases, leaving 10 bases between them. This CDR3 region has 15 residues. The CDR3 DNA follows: TGTGCCAGCAGTCTCACACCTGCAACTAATGAAAAACTGTTTTTT. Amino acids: CASSLTPATNEKLFF.

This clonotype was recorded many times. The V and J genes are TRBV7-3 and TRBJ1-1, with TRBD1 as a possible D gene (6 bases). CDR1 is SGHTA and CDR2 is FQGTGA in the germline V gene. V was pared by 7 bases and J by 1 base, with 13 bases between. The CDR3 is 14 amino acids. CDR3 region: CASTQGGPNTEAFF. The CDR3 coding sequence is TGTGCCAGCACCCAAGGGGGGCCGAACACTGAAGCTTTCTTT.